The T cell receptor beta chain under discussion was sequenced for a study of spatial heterogeneity in lung cancer. The study's findings and limits: Among tumor T cells, estimated coverage was about 7% for alpha chains and 12% to 15% for beta chains. The number of expanded tumor alpha and beta chains correlated with mutation number.

Noted time point: sample taken at primary tumor resection. The cohort: under 80 early-stage, untreated non-small cell lung cancer patients. Without sorting, whole RNA was sequenced from tumor, nontumor lung or frozen PBMC. CDR1 MDHEN and CDR2 SYDVKM come from the germline V gene. Trimming took 5 bases from V and 6 from J, leaving 10 bases between them. CDR3 length: 13 residues. In this sample, this clonotype turned up many times. Its target is unknown. On each TCR cDNA molecule, a unique molecular identifier was present. TCRdb recomputed calls from the 5' RACE reads with MiXCR, one row per CDR3 protein. The repertoire consists of 5,500 to 9,000 distinct CDR3 sequences, with approximately 12% occurring once and the leading ten covering about 8.1%.

This TCR derives from a male donor with early-stage non-small cell lung cancer. This chain uses TRBV28 with TRBJ2-2; unclear D gene. Sequencing used lung tumor tissue, obtained at surgery. The CDR3 DNA follows: TGTGCCAGCAGTATAACTTTTGCCGGGGAGCTGTTTTTT. Encoded protein: CASSITFAGELFF.